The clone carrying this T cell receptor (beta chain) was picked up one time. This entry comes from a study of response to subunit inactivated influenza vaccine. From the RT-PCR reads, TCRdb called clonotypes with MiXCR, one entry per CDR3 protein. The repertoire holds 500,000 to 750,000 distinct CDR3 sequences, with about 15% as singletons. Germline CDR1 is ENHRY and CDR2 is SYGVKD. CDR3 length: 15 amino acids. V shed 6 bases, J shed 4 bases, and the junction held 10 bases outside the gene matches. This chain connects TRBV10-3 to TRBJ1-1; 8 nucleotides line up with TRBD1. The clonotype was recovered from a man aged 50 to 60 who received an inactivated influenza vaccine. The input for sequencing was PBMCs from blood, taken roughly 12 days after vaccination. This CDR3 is CAISTRTGWGTEAFF. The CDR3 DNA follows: TGTGCCATCAGCACCAGGACAGGGTGGGGCACTGAAGCTTTCTTT.